This TCR beta chain was captured in a study of T cell repertoires in cytomegalovirus infection (dated by TCRdb to between 2018 and 2021). Study-level background: Donor HLA type was relevant to the analysis, because carriage of CMV infection together with the matching HLA type was indicated by public TCR beta signatures.

The CDR3 has 15 amino acids, counting the end cysteine and phenylalanine. The kept DNA is CDR3 alone, 45 bases in frame from the first base. Per the germline V gene, SGHAT is the CDR1 and FQNNGV is the CDR2. Trimming costs V 2 bases and J 4 bases, and their ends lie 13 bases apart. TCRdb shows the sequencer as Illumina HiSeq 1500. The public reads were reprocessed in TCRdb via fastp at Q25 and MiXCR, keeping in-frame beta chains. Each CDR3 protein appears once, grouped with its most common genes and DNA. This sample gives around 530,000 distinct CDR3 sequences in total; approximately 25% of them show up just once. The top ten constitute about 12% of the sample. What the research found in general, with its limitations: Cumulative frequency of public TCR beta family members discriminated carriers of CMV infection plus the relevant HLA type in this cohort and an independent roughly 350-donor cohort. In the ex vivo response, HLA-C-restricted CMV-specific TCR beta clonotypes were dominant, and in two of eight donors the single most frequent clonotype came from this HLA-C-restricted group.

This clonotype was counted only a few times. Its binding antigen is unknown. Base qualities were left out, and no much larger clone turns up one base away. This receptor chain uses TRBV11-2 and TRBJ2-3; possibly the D gene is TRBD2, per 5 matching bases. Sequenced: PBMCs. This TCR was recovered from a human donor in good health (CMV status not recorded). Some clones in this sample may be carry-over from other donors' samples. The DNA sequence is given as TGTGCCAGCAGCTTACTTAAAGGGAGCGCAGATACGCAGTATTTT. This translates into CASSLLKGSADTQYF.